This T cell receptor (beta chain) was recovered during a study of T-cell memory formation after mild COVID-19. V lost 1 base, J lost 6 bases, and 8 bases stayed unmatched. The CDR3 spans 16 residues. Germline V gene sequence: CDR1 DFQATT, CDR2 SNEGSKA (reference sequence). TCR alpha and TCR beta cDNA libraries with sample barcodes and UMIs came from 5'RACE using constant-segment primers. TCRdb processed the 5' RACE reads anew with MiXCR; each CDR3 protein has one entry. The data hold 350,000 or so distinct CDR3 sequences, with over 10% observed a single time. The chain couples TRBV20-1 to TRBJ2-3; 12 bases fit TRBD1. This TCR derives from a man aged 18 to 35 who had mild COVID-19 (a few samples of this study predate the infection). Cell type and time point are not known. Sequencing was performed on PBMCs or a T cell subset sorted from them (not recorded which). The CDR3 DNA reads TGCAGTGCTAGAGTTACCGGGACAGGGGGCGCCGATACGCAGTATTTT. Its protein product is CSARVTGTGGADTQYF.